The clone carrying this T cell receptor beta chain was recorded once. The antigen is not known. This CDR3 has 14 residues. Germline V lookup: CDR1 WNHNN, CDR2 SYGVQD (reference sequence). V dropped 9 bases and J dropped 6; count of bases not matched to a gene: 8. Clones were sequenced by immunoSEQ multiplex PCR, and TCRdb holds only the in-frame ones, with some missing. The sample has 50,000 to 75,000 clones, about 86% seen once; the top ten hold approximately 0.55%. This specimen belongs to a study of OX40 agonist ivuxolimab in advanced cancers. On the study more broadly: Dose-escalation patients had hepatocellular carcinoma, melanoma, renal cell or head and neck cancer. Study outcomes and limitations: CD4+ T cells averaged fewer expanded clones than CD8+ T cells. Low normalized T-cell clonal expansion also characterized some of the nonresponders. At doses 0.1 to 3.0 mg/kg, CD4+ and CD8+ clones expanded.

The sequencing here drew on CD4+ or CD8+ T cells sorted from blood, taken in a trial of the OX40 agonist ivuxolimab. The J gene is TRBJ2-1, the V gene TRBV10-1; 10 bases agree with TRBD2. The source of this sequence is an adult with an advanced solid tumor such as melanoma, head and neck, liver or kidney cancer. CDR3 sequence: CASPAGGKTNEQFF. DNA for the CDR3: TGCGCCAGTCCAGCGGGGGGGAAGACCAATGAGCAGTTCTTC.